This T cell receptor beta chain is from a study of OX40 agonist ivuxolimab in advanced cancers. Study in general: Under the entry rules, prior anti-PD-1, anti-PD-L1 or anti-CTLA-4 therapy was allowed, and 40% had some.

Concerning this clone: Its antigen is unidentified.

The study, taken as a whole, reports: Average numbers of expanded clones were greater in CD8+ T cells than in CD4+.

The germline V gene has CDR1 MNHEY and CDR2 SMNVEV (reference sequence). The CDR3 totals 16 residues. Deletions cut 2 bases from V and 5 bases from J, with 15 bases between. Using immunoSEQ multiplex PCR, the repertoire was profiled, and TCRdb retains in-frame clones only, with some absent. The data contain roughly 100,000 clones, 90% of them singletons. Autoimmune disease history or systemic immunosuppression disqualified patients. The specimen was CD4+ or CD8+ T cells sorted from blood, collected in a trial of the OX40 agonist ivuxolimab. The chain couples TRBV27 to TRBJ2-2, with D tentatively TRBD2 (5 bases). The origin of this receptor is an adult with an advanced solid tumor such as melanoma, head and neck, liver or kidney cancer. The CDR3 region has the DNA TGTGCCAGCAGTTTAATCCCAGGTGGAGGAACCGGGGAGCTGTTTTTT. The encoded protein is CASSLIPGGGTGELFF.